The clone carrying this TCR beta chain was seen a handful of times. Its antigen remains unknown. The table came from immunoSEQ multiplex PCR; TCRdb's copy has only in-frame clones and leaves some out. In the table there are hundreds of thousands of clones, less than 85% of which are singletons. Healthy adults negative for HIV, lacking recent acute infections or vaccinations, served as donors. V was trimmed by 6 bases and J by 1 base, leaving 7 bases between them. Per germline, CDR1 WNHNN and CDR2 SYGVQD (reference sequence). There are 13 residues in the CDR3. The source of the sample is a study of shared clonotypes between healthy human individuals. Study details: Three plates were used per donor for CD4 naive, three for CD4 memory, two for CD8 naive and one for CD8 memory. Study results and caveats: Though the depth was large, rarefaction showed that sorted-subset sequencing was incomplete. With few donors, the genetic and exposure-history diversity represented was limited.

The specimen sequenced was memory CD4+ T cells sorted from blood. This sample's subset: CD45RA-negative fraction. This TCR derives from a woman aged 25 to 39 in good health. V gene TRBV10-1 combines with J gene TRBJ2-4; perhaps TRBD2 as D (5 bases). CDR3 bases: TGCGCCAGCAGGAGGGAGGCCAAAAACATTCAGTACTTC. Translated: CASRREAKNIQYF.